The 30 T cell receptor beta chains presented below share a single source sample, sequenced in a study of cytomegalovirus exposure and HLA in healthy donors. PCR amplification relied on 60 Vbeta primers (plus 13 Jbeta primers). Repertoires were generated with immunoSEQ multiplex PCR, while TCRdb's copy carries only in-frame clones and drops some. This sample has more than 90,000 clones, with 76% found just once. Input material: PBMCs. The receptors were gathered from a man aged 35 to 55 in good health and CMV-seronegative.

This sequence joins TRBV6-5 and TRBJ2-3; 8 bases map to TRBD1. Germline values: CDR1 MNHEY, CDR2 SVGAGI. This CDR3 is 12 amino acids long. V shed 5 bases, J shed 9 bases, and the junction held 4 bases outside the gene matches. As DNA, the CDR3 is TGTGCCAGCAGTCCCACAGGGGGGACGCAGTATTTT. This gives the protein CASSPTGGTQYF.

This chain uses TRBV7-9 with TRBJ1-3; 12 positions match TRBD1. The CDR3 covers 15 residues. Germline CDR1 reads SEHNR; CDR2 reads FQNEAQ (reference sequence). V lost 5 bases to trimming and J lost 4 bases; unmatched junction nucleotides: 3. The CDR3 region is CASSHGTGGGNTIYF. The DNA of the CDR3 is TGTGCCAGCAGCCACGGGACAGGGGGCGGAAACACCATATATTTT.

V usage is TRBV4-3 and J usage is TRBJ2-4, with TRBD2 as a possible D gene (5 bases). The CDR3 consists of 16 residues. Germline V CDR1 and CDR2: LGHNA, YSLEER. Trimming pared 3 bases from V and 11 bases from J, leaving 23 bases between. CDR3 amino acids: CASSQTPVGGTVFQYF. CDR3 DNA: TGCGCCAGCAGCCAGACACCGGTTGGAGGCACAGTATTTCAGTACTTC.

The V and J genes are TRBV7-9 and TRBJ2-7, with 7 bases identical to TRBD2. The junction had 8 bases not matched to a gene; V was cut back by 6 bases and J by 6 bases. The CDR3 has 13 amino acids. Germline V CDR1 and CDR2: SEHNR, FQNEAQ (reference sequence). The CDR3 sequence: CASRPTPGGEQYF. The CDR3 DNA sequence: TGTGCCAGCAGACCTACCCCGGGGGGCGAGCAGTACTTC.

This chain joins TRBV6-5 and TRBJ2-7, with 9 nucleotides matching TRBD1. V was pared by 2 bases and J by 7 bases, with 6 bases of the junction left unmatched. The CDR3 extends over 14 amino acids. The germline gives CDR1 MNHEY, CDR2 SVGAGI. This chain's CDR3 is CASSYKGQGIEQYF. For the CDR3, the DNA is TGTGCCAGCAGTTACAAGGGACAGGGTATTGAGCAGTACTTC.

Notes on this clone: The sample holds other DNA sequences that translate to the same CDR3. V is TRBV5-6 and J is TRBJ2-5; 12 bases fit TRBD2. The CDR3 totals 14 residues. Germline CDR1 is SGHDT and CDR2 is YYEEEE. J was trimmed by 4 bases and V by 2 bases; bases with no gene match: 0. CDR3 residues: CASSLLAGGETQYF. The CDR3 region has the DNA TGTGCCAGCAGCTTACTAGCGGGAGGAGAGACCCAGTACTTC.

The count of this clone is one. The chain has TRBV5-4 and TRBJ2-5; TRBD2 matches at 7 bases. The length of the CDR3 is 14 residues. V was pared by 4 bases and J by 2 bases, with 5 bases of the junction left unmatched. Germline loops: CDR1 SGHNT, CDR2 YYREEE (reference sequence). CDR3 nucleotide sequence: TGTGCCAGCAGCCCGGGACTAAGACAAGAGACCCAGTACTTC. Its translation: CASSPGLRQETQYF.

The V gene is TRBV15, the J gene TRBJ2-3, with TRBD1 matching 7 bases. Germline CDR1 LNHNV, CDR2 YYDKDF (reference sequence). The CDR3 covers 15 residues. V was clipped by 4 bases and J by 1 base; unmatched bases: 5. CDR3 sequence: CATSIFDRGTDTQYF. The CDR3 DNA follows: TGTGCCACCAGCATCTTCGACAGGGGCACAGATACGCAGTATTTT.

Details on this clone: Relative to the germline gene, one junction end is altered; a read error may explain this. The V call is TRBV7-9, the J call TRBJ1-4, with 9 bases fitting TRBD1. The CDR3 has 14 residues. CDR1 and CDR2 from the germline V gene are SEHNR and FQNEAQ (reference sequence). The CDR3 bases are TGTTCCAGCAGCTCGACAGGGGGTGGTGAAAAACTGTTTTTT. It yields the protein CSSSSTGGGEKLFF. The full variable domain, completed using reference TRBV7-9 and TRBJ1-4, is DTGVSQNPRHKITKRGQNVTFRCDPISEHNRLYWYRQTLGQGPEFLTYFQNEAQLEKSRLLSDRFSAERPKGSFSTLEIQRTEQGDSAMYLCSSSSTGGGEKLFFGSGTQLSVL.

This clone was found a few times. The CDR3 spells CASSLVASLGGTDTQYF. The CDR3 region has the DNA TGTGCCAGCAGCTTAGTGGCTTCTCTCGGGGGCACAGATACGCAGTATTTT. V is TRBV7-2 and J is TRBJ2-3; TRBD2 is a possible D gene (5 bases). With 1 base removed from V and 1 base from J, the gap between germline ends came to 15 bases. Per germline, CDR1 SGHTA and CDR2 FQGNSA. CDR3 size: 17 residues.

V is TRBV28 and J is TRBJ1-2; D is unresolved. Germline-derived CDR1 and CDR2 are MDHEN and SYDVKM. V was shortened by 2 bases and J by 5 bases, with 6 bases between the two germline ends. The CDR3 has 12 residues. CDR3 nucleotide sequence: TGTGCCAGCAGTTTACAGACTTATGGCTACACCTTC. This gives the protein CASSLQTYGYTF.

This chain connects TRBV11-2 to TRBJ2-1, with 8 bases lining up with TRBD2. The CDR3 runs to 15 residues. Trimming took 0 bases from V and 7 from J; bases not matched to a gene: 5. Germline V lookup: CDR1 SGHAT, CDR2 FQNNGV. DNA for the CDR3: TGTGCCAGCAGCTTAGATTTCGGGACTAGTAATGAGCAGTTCTTC. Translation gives CASSLDFGTSNEQFF.

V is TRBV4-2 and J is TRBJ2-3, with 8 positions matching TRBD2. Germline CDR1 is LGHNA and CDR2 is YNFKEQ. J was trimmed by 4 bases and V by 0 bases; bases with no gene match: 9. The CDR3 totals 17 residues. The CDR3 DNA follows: TGTGCCAGCAGCCAAGATGGTGCGGGGGGCAAGGCAGATACGCAGTATTTT. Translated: CASSQDGAGGKADTQYF.

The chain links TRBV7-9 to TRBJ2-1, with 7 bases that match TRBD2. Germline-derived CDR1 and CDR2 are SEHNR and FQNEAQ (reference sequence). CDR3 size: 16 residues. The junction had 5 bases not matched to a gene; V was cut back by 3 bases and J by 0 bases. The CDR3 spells CASSFSGGGSYNEQFF. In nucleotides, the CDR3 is TGTGCCAGCAGCTTTTCTGGCGGGGGCTCCTACAATGAGCAGTTCTTC.

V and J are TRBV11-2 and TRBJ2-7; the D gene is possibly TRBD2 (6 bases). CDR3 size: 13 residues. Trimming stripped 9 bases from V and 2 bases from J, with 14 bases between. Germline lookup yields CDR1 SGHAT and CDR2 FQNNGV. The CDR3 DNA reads TGTGCCAGTACATGGGGGGATCCCTACGAGCAGTACTTC. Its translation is CASTWGDPYEQYF.

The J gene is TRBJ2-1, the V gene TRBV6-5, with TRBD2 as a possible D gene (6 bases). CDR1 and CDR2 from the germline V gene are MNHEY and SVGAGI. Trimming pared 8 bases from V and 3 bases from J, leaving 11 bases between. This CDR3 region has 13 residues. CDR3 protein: CASRDSSYNEQFF. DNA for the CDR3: TGTGCCAGCCGGGACTCAAGCTACAATGAGCAGTTCTTC.

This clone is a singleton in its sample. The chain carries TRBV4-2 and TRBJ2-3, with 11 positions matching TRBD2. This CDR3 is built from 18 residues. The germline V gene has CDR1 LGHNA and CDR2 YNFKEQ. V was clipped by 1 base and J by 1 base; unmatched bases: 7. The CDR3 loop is CASSQGVVAGGGTDTQYF. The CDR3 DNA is TGTGCCAGCAGCCAAGGGGTGGTAGCGGGGGGGGGCACAGATACGCAGTATTTT.

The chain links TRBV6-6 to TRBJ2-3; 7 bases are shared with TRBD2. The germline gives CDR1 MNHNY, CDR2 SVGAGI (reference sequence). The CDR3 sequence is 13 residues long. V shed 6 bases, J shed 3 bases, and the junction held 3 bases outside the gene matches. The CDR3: CASRPGGTDTQYF. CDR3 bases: TGTGCCAGCAGGCCGGGGGGAACAGATACGCAGTATTTT.

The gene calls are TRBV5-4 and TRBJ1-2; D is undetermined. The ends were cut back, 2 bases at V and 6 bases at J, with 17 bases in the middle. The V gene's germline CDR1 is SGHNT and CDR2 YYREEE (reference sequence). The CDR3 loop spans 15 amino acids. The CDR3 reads CASSFNRGTGNGYTF. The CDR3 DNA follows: TGTGCCAGCAGCTTTAATCGGGGTACGGGTAATGGCTACACCTTC.

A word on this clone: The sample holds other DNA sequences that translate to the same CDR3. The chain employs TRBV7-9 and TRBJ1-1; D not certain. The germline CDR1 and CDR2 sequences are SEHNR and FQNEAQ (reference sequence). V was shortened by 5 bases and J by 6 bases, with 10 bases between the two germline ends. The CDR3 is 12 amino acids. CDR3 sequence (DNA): TGTGCCAGCAGCCTTGCCGGGGCTGAAGCTTTCTTT. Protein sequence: CASSLAGAEAFF.

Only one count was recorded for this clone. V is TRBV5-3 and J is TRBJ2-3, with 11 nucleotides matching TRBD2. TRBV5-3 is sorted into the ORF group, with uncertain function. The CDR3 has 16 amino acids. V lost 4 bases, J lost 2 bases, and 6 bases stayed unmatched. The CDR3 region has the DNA TGTGCCAGAAGCCCGGAGACTAGCGGGAACACAGATACGCAGTATTTT. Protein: CARSPETSGNTDTQYF.

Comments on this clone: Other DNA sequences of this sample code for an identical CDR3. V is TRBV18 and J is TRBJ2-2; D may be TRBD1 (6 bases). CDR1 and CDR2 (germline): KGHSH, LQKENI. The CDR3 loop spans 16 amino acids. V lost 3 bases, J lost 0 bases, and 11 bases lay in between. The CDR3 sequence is CASSPTGTSNTGELFF. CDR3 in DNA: TGTGCCAGCTCACCTACAGGGACATCGAACACCGGGGAGCTGTTTTTT.

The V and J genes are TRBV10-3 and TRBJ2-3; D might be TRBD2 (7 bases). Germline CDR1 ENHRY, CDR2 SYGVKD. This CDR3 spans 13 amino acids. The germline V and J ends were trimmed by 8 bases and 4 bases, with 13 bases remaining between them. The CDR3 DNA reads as TGTGCCATCGGGGCGGGGGCTGCAGATACGCAGTATTTT. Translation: CAIGAGAADTQYF.

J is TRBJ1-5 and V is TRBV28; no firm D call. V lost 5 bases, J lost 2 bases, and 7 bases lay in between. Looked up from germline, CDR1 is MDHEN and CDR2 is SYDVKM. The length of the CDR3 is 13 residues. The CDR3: CASSPLGNQPQHF. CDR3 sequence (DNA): TGTGCCAGCAGTCCCCTTGGCAATCAGCCCCAGCATTTT.

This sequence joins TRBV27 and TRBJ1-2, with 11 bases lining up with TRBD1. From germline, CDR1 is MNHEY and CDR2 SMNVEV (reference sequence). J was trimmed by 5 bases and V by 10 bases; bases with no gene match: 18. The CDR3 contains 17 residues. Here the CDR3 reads CATEGTGGFKLSYGYTF. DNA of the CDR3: TGTGCCACCGAGGGGACAGGGGGTTTCAAACTTTCTTATGGCTACACCTTC.

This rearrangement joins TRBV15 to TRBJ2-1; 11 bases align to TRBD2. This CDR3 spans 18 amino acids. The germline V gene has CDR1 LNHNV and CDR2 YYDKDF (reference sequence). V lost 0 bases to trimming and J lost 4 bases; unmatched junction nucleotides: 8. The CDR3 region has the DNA TGTGCCACCAGCAGAGACCCCCAACTAGCGGGAGCTTACAATGAGCAGTTCTTC. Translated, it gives CATSRDPQLAGAYNEQFF.

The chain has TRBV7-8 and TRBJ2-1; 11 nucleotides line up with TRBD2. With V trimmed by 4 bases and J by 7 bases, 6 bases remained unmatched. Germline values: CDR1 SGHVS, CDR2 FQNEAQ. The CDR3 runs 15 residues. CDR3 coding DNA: TGTGCCAGCAGCTCCGCACTAGCGGGAGCTAATGAGCAGTTCTTC. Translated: CASSSALAGANEQFF.

The CDR3 loop reads CASSVAGRFGTRSYEQYF. In nucleotides, the CDR3 is TGTGCCAGCAGCGTAGCTGGGCGTTTTGGGACTCGATCCTACGAGCAGTACTTC. The J gene is TRBJ2-7, the V gene TRBV9; D is perhaps TRBD2 (6 bases). The ends were cut back, 0 bases at V and 1 base at J, with 20 bases in the middle. CDR1 and CDR2 (germline): SGDLS, YYNGEE. The CDR3 extends over 18 amino acids.

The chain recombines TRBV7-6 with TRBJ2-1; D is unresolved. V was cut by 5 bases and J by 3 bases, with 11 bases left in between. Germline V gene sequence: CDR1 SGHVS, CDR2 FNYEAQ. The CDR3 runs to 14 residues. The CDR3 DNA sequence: TGTGCCAGCAGCCCAACAGAAAGCTACAATGAGCAGTTCTTC. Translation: CASSPTESYNEQFF.

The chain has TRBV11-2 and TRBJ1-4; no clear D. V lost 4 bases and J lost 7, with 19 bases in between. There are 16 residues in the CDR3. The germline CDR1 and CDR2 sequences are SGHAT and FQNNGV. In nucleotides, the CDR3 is TGTGCCAGCAGCTCAACCGCCGGGTCAATGGGTGAAAAACTGTTTTTT. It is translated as CASSSTAGSMGEKLFF.